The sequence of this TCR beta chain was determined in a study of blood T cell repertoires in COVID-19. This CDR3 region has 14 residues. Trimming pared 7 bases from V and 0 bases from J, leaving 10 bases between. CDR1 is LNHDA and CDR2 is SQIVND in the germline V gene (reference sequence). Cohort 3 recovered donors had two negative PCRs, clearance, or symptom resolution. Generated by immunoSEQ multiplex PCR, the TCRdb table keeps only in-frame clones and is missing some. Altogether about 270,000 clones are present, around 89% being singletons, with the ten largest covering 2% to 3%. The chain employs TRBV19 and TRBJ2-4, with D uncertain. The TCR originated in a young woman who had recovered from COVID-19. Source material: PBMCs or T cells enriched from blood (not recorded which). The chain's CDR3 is CASNEALAKNIQYF. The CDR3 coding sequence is TGTGCCAGTAACGAAGCGCTAGCCAAAAACATTCAGTACTTC.